This T cell receptor (beta chain) derives from a study of cytomegalovirus exposure and HLA in healthy donors. Repertoires were generated with immunoSEQ multiplex PCR, while TCRdb's copy carries only in-frame clones and drops some. The data hold about 78,000 clones, with almost 97% observed a single time. Deletions cut 4 bases from V and 11 bases from J, with 12 bases between. The CDR3 is 12 residues long. Germline V gene lookup returns CDR1 LNHDA and CDR2 SQIVND (reference sequence). Study outcomes and limitations: A list of 150 to 200 TCR beta chains associated with cytomegalovirus was given.

With respect to this clone: Its cognate antigen is unknown.

This TCR came from a man aged 18 to 35 in good health and CMV-seropositive. Sequenced sample: PBMCs. The V and J genes are TRBV19 and TRBJ2-1, with D possibly being TRBD2 (6 bases). This chain's CDR3 is CASSTLANQQFF. The CDR3 DNA reads TGTGCCAGTAGTACCCTAGCGAATCAGCAGTTCTTC. The whole variable domain, remainder taken from reference TRBV19 and TRBJ2-1, is DGGITQSPKYLFRKEGQNVTLSCEQNLNHDAMYWYRQDPGQGLRLIYYSQIVNDFQKGDIAEGYSVSREKKESFPLTVTSAQKNPTAFYLCASSTLANQQFFGPGTRLTVL.